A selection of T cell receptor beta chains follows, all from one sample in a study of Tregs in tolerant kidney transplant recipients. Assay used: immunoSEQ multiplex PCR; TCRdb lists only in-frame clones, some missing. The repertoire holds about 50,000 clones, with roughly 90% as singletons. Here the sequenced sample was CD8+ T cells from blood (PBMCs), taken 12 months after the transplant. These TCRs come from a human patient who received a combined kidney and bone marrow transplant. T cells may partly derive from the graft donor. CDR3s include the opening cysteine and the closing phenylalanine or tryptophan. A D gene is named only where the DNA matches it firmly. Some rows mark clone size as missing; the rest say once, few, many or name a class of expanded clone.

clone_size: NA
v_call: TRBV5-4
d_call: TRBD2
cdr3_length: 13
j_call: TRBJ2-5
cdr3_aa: CAETSGGQETQYF
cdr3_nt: TGTGCCGAGACTAGCGGGGGCCAAGAGACCCAGTACTTC

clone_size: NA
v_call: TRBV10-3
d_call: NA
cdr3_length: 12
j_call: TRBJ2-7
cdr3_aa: CAISESLNEQYF
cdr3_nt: TGTGCCATCAGTGAGTCGTTAAACGAGCAGTACTTC

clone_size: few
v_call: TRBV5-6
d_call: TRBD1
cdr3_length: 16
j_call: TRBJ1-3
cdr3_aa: CASSPHRGSSGNTIYF
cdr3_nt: TGTGCCAGCAGCCCGCACAGGGGATCTTCTGGAAACACCATATATTTT

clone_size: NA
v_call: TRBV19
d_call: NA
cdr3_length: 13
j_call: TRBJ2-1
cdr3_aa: CASSNSGYNEQFF
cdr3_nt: TGTGCCAGTAGTAATAGCGGTTACAATGAGCAGTTCTTC

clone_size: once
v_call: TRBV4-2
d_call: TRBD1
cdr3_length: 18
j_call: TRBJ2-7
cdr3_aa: CASSLPLAGQGPSYEQYF
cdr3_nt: TGTGCCAGCAGCCTCCCCCTCGCCGGACAGGGGCCTTCCTACGAGCAGTACTTC

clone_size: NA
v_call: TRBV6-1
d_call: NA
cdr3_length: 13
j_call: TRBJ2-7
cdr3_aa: CASSEAGPYEQYF
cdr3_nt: TGTGCCAGCAGTGAGGCTGGCCCCTACGAGCAGTACTTC

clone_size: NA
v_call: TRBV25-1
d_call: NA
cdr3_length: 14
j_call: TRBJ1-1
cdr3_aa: CASSEHTDFTEAFF
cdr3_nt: TGTGCCAGCAGTGAACATACCGACTTCACTGAAGCTTTCTTT

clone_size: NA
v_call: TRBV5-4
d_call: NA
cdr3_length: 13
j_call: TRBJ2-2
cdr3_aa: CASSSGQTGELFF
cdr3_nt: TGTGCCAGCAGCTCTGGACAGACCGGGGAGCTGTTTTTT

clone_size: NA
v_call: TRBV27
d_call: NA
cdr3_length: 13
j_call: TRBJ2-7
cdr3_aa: CASSLGRDYEQYF
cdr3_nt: TGTGCCAGCAGTTTAGGTCGGGACTACGAGCAGTACTTC

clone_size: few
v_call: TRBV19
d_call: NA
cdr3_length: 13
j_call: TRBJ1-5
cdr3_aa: CASSIVIGGPQHF
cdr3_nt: TGTGCCAGTAGTATAGTAATTGGGGGCCCCCAGCATTTT

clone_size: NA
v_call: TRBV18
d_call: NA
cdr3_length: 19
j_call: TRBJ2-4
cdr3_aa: CASSPVFFFSGPKPNIQYF
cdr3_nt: TGTGCCAGCTCACCAGTCTTCTTTTTTTCGGGTCCCAAGCCCAACATTCAGTACTTC

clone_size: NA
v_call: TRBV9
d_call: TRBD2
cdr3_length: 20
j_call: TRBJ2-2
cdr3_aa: CASSVEVPAGGRFRPGELFF
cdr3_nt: TGTGCCAGCAGCGTAGAGGTCCCAGCGGGGGGGAGGTTTCGTCCCGGGGAGCTGTTTTTT

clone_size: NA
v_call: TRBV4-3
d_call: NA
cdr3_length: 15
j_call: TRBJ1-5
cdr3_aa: CASSQDPDTYQPQHF
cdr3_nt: TGCGCCAGCAGCCAAGATCCGGACACCTATCAGCCCCAGCATTTT

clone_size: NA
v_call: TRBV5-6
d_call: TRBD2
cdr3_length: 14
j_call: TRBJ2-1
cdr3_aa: CASSFVSGRNEQFF
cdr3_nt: TGTGCCAGCAGCTTTGTTAGCGGGAGAAATGAGCAGTTCTTC

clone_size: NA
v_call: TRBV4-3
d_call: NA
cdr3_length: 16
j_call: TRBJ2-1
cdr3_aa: CASSQEIGALYNEQFF
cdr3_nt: TGCGCCAGCAGCCAAGAAATAGGGGCCTTATACAATGAGCAGTTCTTC

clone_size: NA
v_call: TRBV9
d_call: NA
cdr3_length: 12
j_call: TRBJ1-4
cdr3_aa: CASSVENGKLFF
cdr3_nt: TGTGCCAGCAGCGTAGAGAACGGAAAACTGTTTTTT

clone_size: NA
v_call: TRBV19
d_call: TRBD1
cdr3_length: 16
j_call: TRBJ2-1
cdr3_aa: CASSWLGQGAYNEQFF
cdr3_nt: TGTGCCAGTAGCTGGCTAGGACAGGGAGCCTACAATGAGCAGTTCTTC

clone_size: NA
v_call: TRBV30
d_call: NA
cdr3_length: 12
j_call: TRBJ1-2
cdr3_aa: CAWFSGHYGYTF
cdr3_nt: TGTGCCTGGTTTTCGGGACATTATGGCTACACCTTC

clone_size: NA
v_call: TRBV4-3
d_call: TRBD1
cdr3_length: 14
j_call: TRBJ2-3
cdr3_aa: CASSPTGPTDTQYF
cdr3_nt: TGCGCCAGCAGCCCGACAGGGCCCACAGATACGCAGTATTTT

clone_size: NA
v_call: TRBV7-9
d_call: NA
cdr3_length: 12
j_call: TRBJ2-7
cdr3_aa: CASSLVSYEQYF
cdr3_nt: TGTGCCAGCAGCTTGGTTAGTTACGAGCAGTACTTC

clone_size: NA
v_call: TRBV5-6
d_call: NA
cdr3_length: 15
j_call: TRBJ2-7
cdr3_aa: CASSRPWDTSYEQYF
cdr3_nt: TGTGCCAGCAGCCGACCCTGGGACACCTCCTACGAGCAGTACTTC

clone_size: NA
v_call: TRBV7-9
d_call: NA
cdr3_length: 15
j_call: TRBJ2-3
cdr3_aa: CASSLDRRTGDTQYF
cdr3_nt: TGTGCCAGCAGCTTAGACCGACGGACGGGGGATACGCAGTATTTT

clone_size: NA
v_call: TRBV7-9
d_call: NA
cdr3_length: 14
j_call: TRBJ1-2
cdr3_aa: CASSSGGSNYGYTF
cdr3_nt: TGTGCCAGCAGCTCCGGAGGCTCCAACTATGGCTACACCTTC

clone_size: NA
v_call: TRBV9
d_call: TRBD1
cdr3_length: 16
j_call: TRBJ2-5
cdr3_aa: CASSVVGTDRGETQYF
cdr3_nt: TGTGCCAGCAGCGTAGTGGGCACAGACAGGGGTGAGACCCAGTACTTC

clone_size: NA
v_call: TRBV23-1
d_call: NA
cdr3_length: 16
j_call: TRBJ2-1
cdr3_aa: CASSQSETVPYNEQFF
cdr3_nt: TGCGCCAGCAGTCAATCGGAGACAGTCCCCTACAATGAGCAGTTCTTC

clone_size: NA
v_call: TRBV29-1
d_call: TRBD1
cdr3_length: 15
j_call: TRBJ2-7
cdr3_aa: CSVESGTGKPYEQYF
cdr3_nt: TGCAGCGTTGAGTCCGGGACAGGGAAACCCTACGAGCAGTACTTC

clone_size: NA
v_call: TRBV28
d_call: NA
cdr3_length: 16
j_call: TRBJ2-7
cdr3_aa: CASSTRWGLISYEQYF
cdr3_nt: TGTGCCAGCAGTACCCGTTGGGGGCTAATTTCCTACGAGCAGTACTTC

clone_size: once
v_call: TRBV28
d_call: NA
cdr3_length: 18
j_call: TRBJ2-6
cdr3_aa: CASSFLGGGGSGANVLTF
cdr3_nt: TGTGCCAGCAGTTTTCTCGGAGGGGGGGGCTCTGGGGCCAACGTCCTGACTTTC

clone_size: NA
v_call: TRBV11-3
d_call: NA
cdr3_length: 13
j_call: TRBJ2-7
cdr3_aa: CASSLSGTYEQYF
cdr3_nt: TGTGCCAGCAGCTTAAGCGGCACCTACGAGCAGTACTTC

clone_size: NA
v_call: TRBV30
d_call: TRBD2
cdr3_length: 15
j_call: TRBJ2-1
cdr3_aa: CAWSVLLAGYNEQFF
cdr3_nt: TGTGCCTGGAGTGTACTACTAGCGGGGTACAATGAGCAGTTCTTC

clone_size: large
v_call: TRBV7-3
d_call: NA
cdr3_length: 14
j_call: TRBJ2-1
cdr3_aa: CASSLGGSHNEQFF
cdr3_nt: TGTGCCAGCAGCTTAGGCGGGTCCCACAATGAGCAGTTCTTC

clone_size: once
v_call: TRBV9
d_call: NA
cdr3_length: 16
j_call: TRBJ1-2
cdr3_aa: CASSVEGGGPGYGYTF
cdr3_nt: TGTGCCAGCAGCGTAGAGGGCGGGGGCCCAGGCTATGGCTACACCTTC

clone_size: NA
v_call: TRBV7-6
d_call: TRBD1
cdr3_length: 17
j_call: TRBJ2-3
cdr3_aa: CASSLADRPGGADTQYF
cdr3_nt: TGTGCCAGCAGCTTGGCGGACAGGCCCGGAGGTGCAGATACGCAGTATTTT

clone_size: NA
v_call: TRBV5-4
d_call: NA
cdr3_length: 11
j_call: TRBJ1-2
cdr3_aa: CASSLAGGYTF
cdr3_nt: TGTGCCAGCAGCTTGGCGGGTGGCTACACCTTC

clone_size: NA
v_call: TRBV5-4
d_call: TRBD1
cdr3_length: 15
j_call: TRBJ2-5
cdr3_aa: CASSHGQGAGETQYF
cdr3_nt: TGTGCCAGCAGCCACGGACAGGGGGCAGGAGAGACCCAGTACTTC

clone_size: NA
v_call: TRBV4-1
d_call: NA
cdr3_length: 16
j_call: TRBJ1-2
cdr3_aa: CASSTTRQPIKYGYTF
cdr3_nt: TGCGCCAGCAGCACGACACGACAGCCTATTAAGTATGGCTACACCTTC

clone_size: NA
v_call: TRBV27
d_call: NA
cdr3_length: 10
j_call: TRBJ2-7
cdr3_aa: CAIGRYEQYF
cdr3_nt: TGTGCCATCGGTAGATACGAGCAGTACTTC

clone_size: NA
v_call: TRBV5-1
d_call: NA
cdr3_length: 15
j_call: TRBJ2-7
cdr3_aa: CASSLAGGLSYEQYF
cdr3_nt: TGCGCCAGCAGCTTGGCAGGCGGGCTCTCCTACGAGCAGTACTTC

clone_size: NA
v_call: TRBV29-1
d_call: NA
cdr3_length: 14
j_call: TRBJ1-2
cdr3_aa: CSVENRDRSRGYTF
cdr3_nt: TGCAGCGTGGAGAACAGGGATCGCTCGAGGGGCTACACCTTC

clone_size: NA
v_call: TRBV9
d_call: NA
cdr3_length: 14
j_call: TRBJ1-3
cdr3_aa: CASSDQGSGNTIYF
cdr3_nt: TGTGCCAGCAGCGACCAGGGTTCTGGAAACACCATATATTTT